Each of the 7 T cell receptor beta chains below was sequenced from the same sample in a study of blood T cell repertoires in COVID-19. Assay used: immunoSEQ multiplex PCR; TCRdb lists only in-frame clones, some missing. The data show under 200,000 clones, approximately 90% seen once. Sequenced: peripheral blood. Source of these receptors: a man aged 40-49 years with active or convalescent COVID-19.

This sequence joins TRBV7-6 and TRBJ1-1; perhaps TRBD1 as D (5 bases). This CDR3 spans 14 amino acids. Per germline, CDR1 SGHVS and CDR2 FNYEAQ. V was shortened by 0 bases and J by 2 bases, with 7 bases between the two germline ends. For the CDR3, the DNA is TGTGCCAGCAGCTTAGCGCAGGGAAACACTGAAGCTTTCTTT. Amino acids: CASSLAQGNTEAFF.

The sample holds one count of this clone. The sample contains more than one DNA sequence encoding this CDR3. The chain uses TRBV19 and TRBJ2-7, with 8 bases that match TRBD1. V lost 6 bases and J lost 2; bases outside the gene matches: 3. CDR3 length: 13 residues. From germline, CDR1 is LNHDA and CDR2 SQIVND (reference sequence). The CDR3 region has the DNA TGTGCCAGTAGCCGGGACAGGACCTACGAGCAGTACTTC. This encodes CASSRDRTYEQYF.

V is TRBV7-9 and J is TRBJ1-5, with D unclear. V gave up 1 base and J gave up 4 bases, with 8 bases separating them. Germline V lookup: CDR1 SEHNR, CDR2 FQNEAQ (reference sequence). The CDR3 has 14 amino acids. CDR3 sequence: CASSLEQFNQPQHF. CDR3 nucleotide sequence: TGTGCCAGCAGCTTAGAACAGTTTAATCAGCCCCAGCATTTT.

The rearrangement joins TRBV13 to TRBJ2-7; 8 bases match TRBD2. V was clipped by 4 bases and J by 6 bases; unmatched bases: 8. CDR3 length equals 14 residues. Germline CDR1 is PRHDT and CDR2 is FYEKMQ (reference sequence). CDR3 protein: CASSSSGGMGEQYF. In DNA, the CDR3 is TGTGCCAGCAGCTCCTCGGGAGGGATGGGCGAGCAGTACTTC.

This chain links TRBV3-1 (or the pseudogene TRBV3-2) with TRBJ1-1; D remains ambiguous. Germline CDR1 reads LGHDT; CDR2 reads YNNKEL (reference sequence). The ends were cut back, 4 bases at V and 2 bases at J, with 11 bases in the middle. The CDR3 spans 14 residues. The CDR3 nucleotides read TGTGCCAGCAGCCCTTGGACTGGCAACACTGAAGCTTTCTTT. Residues: CASSPWTGNTEAFF.

This clone was recorded a few times. The J gene is TRBJ1-4, the V gene TRBV25-1; D perhaps matches TRBD1 (5 bases). Per germline, CDR1 MGHDK and CDR2 SYGVNS. Trimming left V 2 bases short and J 0 bases short, with 7 bases between. The CDR3 length is 15 residues. This CDR3 reads CASSEQGPTNEKLFF. CDR3 nucleotides: TGTGCCAGCAGTGAACAGGGCCCAACTAATGAAAAACTGTTTTTT.

This clone was observed a single time. Here the CDR3 reads CASSPLGGGYEQYF. In DNA form, the CDR3 reads TGTGCCAGCTCACCCCTGGGAGGGGGCTACGAGCAGTACTTC. This sequence joins TRBV18 and TRBJ2-7; D is possibly TRBD2 (7 bases). V was pared by 3 bases and J by 3 bases, with 12 bases between. The CDR3 runs to 14 residues. The germline V gene encodes CDR1 KGHSH and CDR2 LQKENI.